The text below deals with one T cell receptor beta chain. Antigen: not known. Indicated time point: sample taken at primary tumor resection. No cell sorting; template was whole RNA from tumor, lung tissue or PBMC. Individual TCR cDNA molecules each bore their own unique molecular identifier. TCRdb ran MiXCR on the 5' RACE reads and lists one entry per CDR3 protein. The data show about 38,000 distinct CDR3 sequences, roughly 8% seen once. CDR1 and CDR2 (germline): MNHEY, SVGAGI. The CDR3 consists of 12 residues. This sample was taken from a study of spatial heterogeneity in lung cancer. General study points: The appearance of ubiquitous expanded tumor TCRs in blood was greater at resection than follow-up.

Here the sequenced sample was PBMCs, taken at surgery. The origin of this receptor is a male donor with early-stage non-small cell lung cancer. V and J are TRBV6-5 and TRBJ2-2; D is uncertain. The CDR3 is CTCGPLTGELFF. The CDR3, as DNA: TGTACCTGCGGACCTCTCACCGGGGAGCTGTTTTTT.